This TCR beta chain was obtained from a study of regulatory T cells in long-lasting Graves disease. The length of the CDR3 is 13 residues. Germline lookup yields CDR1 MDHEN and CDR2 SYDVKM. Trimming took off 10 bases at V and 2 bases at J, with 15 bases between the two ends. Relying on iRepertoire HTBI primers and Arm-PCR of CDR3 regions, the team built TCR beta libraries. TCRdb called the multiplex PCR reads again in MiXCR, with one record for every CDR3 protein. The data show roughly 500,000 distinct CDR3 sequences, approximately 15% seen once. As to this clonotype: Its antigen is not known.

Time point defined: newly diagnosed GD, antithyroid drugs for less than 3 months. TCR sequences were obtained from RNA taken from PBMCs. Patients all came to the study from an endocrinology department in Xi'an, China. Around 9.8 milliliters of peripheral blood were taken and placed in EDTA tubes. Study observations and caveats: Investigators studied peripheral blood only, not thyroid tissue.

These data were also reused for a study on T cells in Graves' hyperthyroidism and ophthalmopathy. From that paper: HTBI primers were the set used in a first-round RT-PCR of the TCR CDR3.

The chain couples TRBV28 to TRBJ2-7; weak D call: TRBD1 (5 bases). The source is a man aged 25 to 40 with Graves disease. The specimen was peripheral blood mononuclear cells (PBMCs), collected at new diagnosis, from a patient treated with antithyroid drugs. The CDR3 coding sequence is TGTGCCACCAGGGTTCCTGGCGCCTACGAGCAGTACTTC. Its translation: CATRVPGAYEQYF.